Listed here are 8 T cell receptor beta chains from one sample, sequenced in a study of blood T cell repertoires in COVID-19. Repertoires were generated with immunoSEQ multiplex PCR, while TCRdb's copy carries only in-frame clones and drops some. The sample records just over 150,000 clones, 80% being singletons. The material sequenced was peripheral blood. All receptors derive from a man aged 60 to 75 with acute or convalescent COVID-19.

J is TRBJ2-5 and V is TRBV11-3; tentative D call: TRBD1 (5 bases). V was cut by 3 bases and J by 2 bases, with 7 bases left in between. The CDR3 covers 13 residues. The germline CDR1 and CDR2 sequences are SGHNT and YENEEA. In DNA form, the CDR3 reads TGTGCCAGCAGCTTGACAGCACAAGAGACCCAGTACTTC. Its translation: CASSLTAQETQYF.

The rearrangement uses TRBV24-1 and TRBJ1-1, with a tentative D call TRBD1 (6 bases). The V end was cut by 1 base, the J end by 5 bases, with 13 bases between. CDR3 length equals 15 residues. Looked up from germline, CDR1 is KGHDR and CDR2 is SFDVKD. CDR3 residues: CATSDLGGEGTEAFF. CDR3 nucleotide sequence: TGTGCCACCAGTGATTTAGGGGGAGAGGGGACTGAAGCTTTCTTT.

The V gene is TRBV19, the J gene TRBJ2-1; 7 bases are shared with TRBD2. V was clipped by 6 bases and J by 8 bases; unmatched bases: 10. The CDR3 length is 14 residues. Per germline, CDR1 LNHDA and CDR2 SQIVND (reference sequence). The CDR3 DNA follows: TGTGCCAGTAGCCATACCCGGACTAGTGATGAGCAGTTCTTC. Its protein product is CASSHTRTSDEQFF.

J is TRBJ2-2 and V is TRBV5-4, with a possible D match to TRBD1 (7 bases). Germline assignment: CDR1 SGHNT and CDR2 YYREEE (reference sequence). CDR3 length equals 17 residues. Between the trimmed V and J ends, which lost 2 bases and 3 bases, there was a span of 17 bases. The CDR3 loop is CASSFYQVRGDTGELFF. The DNA of the CDR3 is TGTGCCAGCAGCTTTTACCAAGTCAGGGGGGACACCGGGGAGCTGTTTTTT.

The chain uses TRBV9 and TRBJ1-5, with a weak D call TRBD1 (5 bases). CDR1 is SGDLS, CDR2 YYNGEE, per germline. Between the trimmed V and J ends, which lost 3 bases and 2 bases, there was a span of 9 bases. The CDR3 extends over 14 amino acids. The CDR3 DNA reads as TGTGCCAGCAGCGCGACAGTTGGCAATCAGCCCCAGCATTTT. The encoded protein is CASSATVGNQPQHF.

J is TRBJ1-5 and V is TRBV28; 10 positions agree with TRBD1. The V segment lost 5 bases and the J segment 1 base; nucleotides outside the gene matches: 5. CDR1 is MDHEN and CDR2 is SYDVKM in the germline V gene. CDR3 length equals 16 residues. Written as DNA, the CDR3 is TGTGCCAGCAGTGCCCGGGACAGGGGAAGCAATCAGCCCCAGCATTTT. It is translated as CASSARDRGSNQPQHF.

With regard to this clone: At one end the junction does not follow the germline gene, possibly because of a read error. This CDR3 reads CASSPRRPGGYTEAFF. The CDR3 DNA is TGTGCTAGCAGCCCCCGCCGGCCAGGGGGTTACACTGAAGCTTTCTTT. The chain carries TRBV7-7 and TRBJ1-1; 7 nucleotides agree with TRBD1. The CDR3 spans 16 residues. Looked up from germline, CDR1 is SSHAT and CDR2 is FNYEAQ (reference sequence).

The chain links TRBV29-1 to TRBJ2-1, with 7 bases aligning to TRBD1. V lost 6 bases to trimming and J lost 7 bases; unmatched junction nucleotides: 6. Germline CDR1 SQVTM, CDR2 ANQGSEA. There are 12 residues in the CDR3. The CDR3 nucleotides read TGCAGCGTACAGGGGACGGTAAATGAGCAGTTCTTC. Amino acids: CSVQGTVNEQFF.